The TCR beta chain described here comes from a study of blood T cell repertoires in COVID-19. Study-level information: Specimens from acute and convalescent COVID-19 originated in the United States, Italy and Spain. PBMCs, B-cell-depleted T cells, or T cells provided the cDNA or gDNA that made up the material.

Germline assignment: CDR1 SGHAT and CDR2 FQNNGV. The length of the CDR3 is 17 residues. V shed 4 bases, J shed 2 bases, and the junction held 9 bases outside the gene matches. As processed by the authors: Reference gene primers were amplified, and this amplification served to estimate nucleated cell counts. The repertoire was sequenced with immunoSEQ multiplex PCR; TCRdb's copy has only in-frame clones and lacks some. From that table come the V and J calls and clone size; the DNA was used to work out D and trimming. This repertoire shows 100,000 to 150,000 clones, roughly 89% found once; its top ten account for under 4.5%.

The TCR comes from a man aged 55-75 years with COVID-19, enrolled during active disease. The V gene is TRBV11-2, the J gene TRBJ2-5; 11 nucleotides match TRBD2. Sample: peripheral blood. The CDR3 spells CASSSRSLAGGQETQYF. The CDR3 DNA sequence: TGTGCCAGCAGCTCTAGGAGCCTAGCGGGGGGTCAAGAGACCCAGTACTTC.